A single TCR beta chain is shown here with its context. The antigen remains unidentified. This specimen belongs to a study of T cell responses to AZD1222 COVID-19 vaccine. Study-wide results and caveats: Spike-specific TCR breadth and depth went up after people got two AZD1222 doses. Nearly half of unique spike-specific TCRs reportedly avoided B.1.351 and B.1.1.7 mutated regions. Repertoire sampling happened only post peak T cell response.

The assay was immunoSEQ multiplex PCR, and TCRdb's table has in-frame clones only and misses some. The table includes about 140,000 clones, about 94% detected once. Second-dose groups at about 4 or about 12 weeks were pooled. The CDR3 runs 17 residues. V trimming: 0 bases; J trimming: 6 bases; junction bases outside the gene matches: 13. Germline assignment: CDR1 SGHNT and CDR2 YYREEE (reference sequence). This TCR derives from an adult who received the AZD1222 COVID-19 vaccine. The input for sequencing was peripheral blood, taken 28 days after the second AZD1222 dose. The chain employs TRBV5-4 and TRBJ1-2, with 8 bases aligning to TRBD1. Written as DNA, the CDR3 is TGTGCCAGCAGCTTGGCGGACAGGGTAGGAGGCAGAGATGGCTACACCTTC. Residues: CASSLADRVGGRDGYTF. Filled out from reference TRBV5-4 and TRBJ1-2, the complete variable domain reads ETGVTQSPTHLIKTRGQQVTLRCSSQSGHNTVSWYQQALGQGPQFIFQYYREEENGRGNFPPRFSGLQFPNYSSELNVNALELDDSALYLCASSLADRVGGRDGYTFGSGTRLTVV.